A single sample gave rise to the 30 T cell receptor beta chains below, sequenced in a study of blood T cell repertoires in COVID-19. Generated by immunoSEQ multiplex PCR, the TCRdb table keeps only in-frame clones and is missing some. The sample holds about 99,000 clones, approximately 80% seen once. Sequenced material: peripheral blood. The receptors shown here come from a human donor in a cohort sampled during active COVID-19.

V usage is TRBV10-1 and J usage is TRBJ1-6; D is possibly TRBD1 (6 bases). Per germline, CDR1 WNHNN and CDR2 SYGVQD (reference sequence). The CDR3 runs to 13 residues. With 6 bases removed from V and 9 bases from J, the gap between germline ends came to 12 bases. The CDR3 sequence is CASSGTIGSPLHF. CDR3 bases: TGCGCCAGCAGCGGGACAATCGGTTCACCCCTCCACTTT.

This clone is medium-sized. The chain combines TRBV3-1 (or the pseudogene TRBV3-2) with TRBJ2-2; 11 bases line up with TRBD2. The CDR3 loop spans 18 amino acids. The germline V gene has CDR1 LGHDT and CDR2 YNNKEL (reference sequence). Unmatched junction bases numbered 8, after V lost 2 bases and J lost 3 bases. CDR3 DNA: TGTGCCAGCAGCCAAAAAGGGCCGGGACTAGCGGACACCGGGGAGCTGTTTTTT. The encoded protein is CASSQKGPGLADTGELFF.

This chain joins TRBV27 and TRBJ1-2; tentatively, D is TRBD1 (5 bases). The CDR3 length is 15 residues. Germline V lookup: CDR1 MNHEY, CDR2 SMNVEV (reference sequence). V shed 5 bases and J shed 2 bases, with 15 bases lying between them. The CDR3 DNA follows: TGTGCCAGCAGTCGGAACAATCACAGGAACTATGGCTACACCTTC. It specifies CASSRNNHRNYGYTF.

The V call is TRBV19, the J call TRBJ1-1, with 9 nucleotides matching TRBD1. CDR1 is LNHDA and CDR2 is SQIVND in the germline V gene (reference sequence). CDR3 length equals 13 residues. J gave up 0 bases and V 10 bases, and 3 bases lay outside the gene matches. CDR3 residues: CATGQGLNTEAFF. CDR3 DNA sequence: TGTGCCACCGGACAGGGGCTGAACACTGAAGCTTTCTTT.

In this sample, this clone turned up once. The chain carries TRBV27 and TRBJ2-1, with 9 bases fitting TRBD2. CDR3 length: 15 residues. With 8 bases clipped from V and 5 bases from J, the junction kept 10 bases outside the gene matches. The germline V gene has CDR1 MNHEY and CDR2 SMNVEV (reference sequence). The DNA for the CDR3 is TGTGCCAGCGCCAAGTGGTTAGCGGGGGACAATGAGCAGTTCTTC. Translated: CASAKWLAGDNEQFF.

There are a few counts of this clone. The chain joins TRBV19 to TRBJ2-2, with D tentatively TRBD1 (5 bases). Between the trimmed V and J ends, which lost 6 bases and 6 bases, there was a span of 14 bases. The CDR3 covers 14 residues. Germline CDR1 is LNHDA and CDR2 is SQIVND (reference sequence). CDR3 nucleotide sequence: TGTGCCAGTAGCACCCCAGGGATGGCCGGGGAGCTGTTTTTT. Its protein product is CASSTPGMAGELFF. The full variable domain, with the rest looked up from reference TRBV19 and TRBJ2-2, is DGGITQSPKYLFRKEGQNVTLSCEQNLNHDAMYWYRQDPGQGLRLIYYSQIVNDFQKGDIAEGYSVSREKKESFPLTVTSAQKNPTAFYLCASSTPGMAGELFFGEGSRLTVL.

The rearrangement joins TRBV11-3 to TRBJ2-5; D is possibly TRBD1 (5 bases). Germline V CDR1 and CDR2: SGHNT, YENEEA. Between the trimmed V and J ends, which lost 1 base and 5 bases, there was a span of 17 bases. CDR3 length: 16 amino acids. The CDR3 is CASSLGSGIFTETQYF. The CDR3 DNA follows: TGTGCCAGCAGCTTAGGTTCAGGGATCTTCACGGAGACCCAGTACTTC.

The chain links TRBV2 to TRBJ2-1; TRBD2 matches at 13 bases. CDR1 and CDR2 (germline): SNHLY, FYNNEI. This CDR3 contains 15 residues. The V gene end was trimmed by 7 bases and the J gene end by 5 bases; junction bases not matched to a gene: 5. The CDR3 reads CASNRLAGGNNEQFF. The DNA for the CDR3 is TGTGCCAGCAATCGACTAGCGGGGGGTAACAATGAGCAGTTCTTC.

This clone was observed a single time. CDR3 coding DNA: TGTGCTAGTGGTTTGGTACTTCTCAGACAGGGGAGCTATGGCTACACCTTC. Its translation: CASGLVLLRQGSYGYTF. The chain is built from TRBV12-5 and TRBJ1-2; TRBD1 agrees at 8 bases. The germline gives CDR1 LGHNT, CDR2 FRNRAP. The CDR3 runs 17 residues. Trimming at V came to 0 bases and at J to 4 bases, leaving 10 bases not matched to a gene.

This clone was detected once. The rearrangement joins TRBV4-1 to TRBJ1-2; a weak D match, TRBD1 (6 bases). Trimming left V 2 bases short and J 4 bases short, with 14 bases between. Germline CDR1 is MGHRA and CDR2 is YSYEKL. The CDR3 totals 15 residues. The CDR3 region has the DNA TGCGCCAGCAGCCAAACGGAGACAGGACCCTATGGCTACACCTTC. The encoded protein is CASSQTETGPYGYTF.

The CDR3 region is CASSLDSSYNEQFF. The CDR3 DNA is TGTGCCAGCAGTCTGGACAGCTCCTACAATGAGCAGTTCTTC. The rearrangement joins TRBV27 to TRBJ2-1; a possible D gene is TRBD1 (6 bases). V dropped 5 bases and J dropped 0 bases, with 8 bases sitting between them. Germline V gene data show CDR1 as MNHEY and CDR2 as SMNVEV (reference sequence). The CDR3 covers 14 residues.

The rearrangement links TRBV5-1 to TRBJ1-1, with TRBD1 identical over 7 bases. Germline lookup yields CDR1 SGHRS and CDR2 YFSETQ. This CDR3 has 16 residues. After removal of 3 bases from V and 2 bases from J, the junction contained 10 bases not matched to a gene. CDR3 protein: CASSSSMGQQNTEAFF. CDR3 nucleotide sequence: TGCGCCAGCAGCTCCTCTATGGGACAGCAAAACACTGAAGCTTTCTTT.

The rearrangement uses TRBV3-1 (or the pseudogene TRBV3-2) and TRBJ1-2, with unresolved D. Germline CDR1 and CDR2: LGHDT and YNNKEL (reference sequence). V lost 2 bases and J lost 4, with 11 bases in between. The CDR3 sequence is 14 residues long. In DNA, the CDR3 is TGTGCCAGCAGCCAACAAATCGAGAGCTATGGCTACACCTTC. Amino acid sequence: CASSQQIESYGYTF.

The J gene is TRBJ1-1, the V gene TRBV6-5, with D uncertain. CDR1 and CDR2 (germline): MNHEY, SVGAGI. The V end lost 9 bases, the J end lost 1 base, and 15 bases lay between the germline ends. This CDR3 is built from 14 residues. The CDR3 sequence is CASSELRRNTEAFF. CDR3 DNA sequence: TGTGCCAGTTCCGAGCTTAGGAGGAACACTGAAGCTTTCTTT.

The chain is built from TRBV3-1 (or the pseudogene TRBV3-2) and TRBJ2-4; 9 nucleotides line up with TRBD2. With V trimmed by 4 bases and J by 1 base, 2 bases remained unmatched. CDR1 is LGHDT and CDR2 is YNNKEL in the germline V gene (reference sequence). There are 15 residues in the CDR3. DNA for the CDR3: TGTGCCAGCAGCCTAACTAGCGGGGCCAAAAACATTCAGTACTTC. This gives the protein CASSLTSGAKNIQYF.

The chain recombines TRBV10-2 with TRBJ1-1, with D unclear. The germline CDR1 and CDR2 sequences are WSHSY and SAAADI. The CDR3 loop spans 11 amino acids. V dropped 5 bases and J dropped 7 bases, with 8 bases sitting between them. CDR3 in DNA: TGCGCCAGCAGTACAACCTTTGAAGCTTTCTTT. This translates into CASSTTFEAFF.

The chain employs TRBV29-1 and TRBJ1-1; TRBD1 aligns across 9 bases. The CDR3 is 13 residues long. With V trimmed by 7 bases and J by 5 bases, 8 bases remained unmatched. Germline-derived CDR1 and CDR2 are SQVTM and ANQGSEA. The CDR3 loop reads CSGGDREGTEAFF. CDR3 sequence (DNA): TGCAGCGGAGGGGACAGGGAGGGTACTGAAGCTTTCTTT.

V usage is TRBV27 and J usage is TRBJ2-1; no definite D call. The CDR3 has 17 amino acids. CDR1 and CDR2 (germline): MNHEY, SMNVEV (reference sequence). The V end was cut by 0 bases, the J end by 0 bases, with 12 bases between. The CDR3 loop is CASSLSGRLSSYNEQFF. In DNA, the CDR3 is TGTGCCAGCAGTTTATCGGGCAGGCTAAGCTCCTACAATGAGCAGTTCTTC.

The rearrangement links TRBV29-1 to TRBJ1-1, with D tentatively TRBD1 (5 bases). Trimming removed 6 bases from V and 1 base from J, with 12 bases in between. This CDR3 contains 13 residues. Germline V gene data show CDR1 as SQVTM and CDR2 as ANQGSEA. CDR3 DNA: TGCAGCGTACGGGGCGGGAGGAACACTGAAGCTTTCTTT. Its protein product is CSVRGGRNTEAFF.

This clone showed up just once. V and J are TRBV12-3 or TRBV12-4 and TRBJ2-5; 8 bases align to TRBD2. The CDR3 extends over 13 amino acids. V shed 8 bases, J shed 1 base, and the junction held 3 bases outside the gene matches. The CDR3 nucleotides read TGTGCCAGCTCGAGCGGGGGCCAAGAGACCCAGTACTTC. Translating gives CASSSGGQETQYF.

J is TRBJ1-1 and V is TRBV5-1, with 7 bases lining up with TRBD1. Germline V lookup: CDR1 SGHRS, CDR2 YFSETQ. The trim removed 3 bases at V and 2 bases at J, leaving 4 bases unmatched. This CDR3 is built from 14 residues. The chain's CDR3 is CASSYWTGNTEAFF. For the CDR3, the DNA is TGCGCCAGCAGCTATTGGACAGGTAACACTGAAGCTTTCTTT.

The chain carries TRBV10-3 and TRBJ1-5; TRBD1 matches 7 bases. J gave up 2 bases and V 2 bases, and 3 bases lay outside the gene matches. The CDR3 covers 15 residues. Germline lookup yields CDR1 ENHRY and CDR2 SYGVKD. The CDR3 is CAISEGDRGNQPQHF. As DNA, the CDR3 is TGTGCCATCAGTGAGGGGGACAGAGGCAATCAGCCCCAGCATTTT.

The gene calls are TRBV19 and TRBJ1-2; D not certain. V gave up 8 bases and J gave up 0 bases, with 13 bases separating them. The germline gives CDR1 LNHDA, CDR2 SQIVND (reference sequence). The length of the CDR3 is 14 residues. CDR3 sequence (DNA): TGTGCCAGTCACCGCGGGTCAACTAACTATGGCTACACCTTC. This encodes CASHRGSTNYGYTF.

The chain joins TRBV7-6 to TRBJ2-2, with 7 positions matching TRBD2. Germline lookup yields CDR1 SGHVS and CDR2 FNYEAQ. The V gene end was trimmed by 8 bases and the J gene end by 2 bases; junction bases not matched to a gene: 11. This CDR3 region has 16 residues. The CDR3 coding sequence is TGTGCCAGCTACCCCACGGGAGGCCCTAACACCGGGGAGCTGTTTTTT. Its protein is CASYPTGGPNTGELFF. Full variable domain (remainder filled in from reference TRBV7-6 and TRBJ2-2): GAGVSQSPRYKVTKRGQDVALRCDPISGHVSLYWYRQALGQGPEFLTYFNYEAQQDKSGLPNDRFSAERPEGSISTLTIQRTEQRDSAMYRCASYPTGGPNTGELFFGEGSRLTVL.

This clone has just a few counts. The chain couples TRBV28 to TRBJ2-7; TRBD1 is a possible D gene (6 bases). Germline V gene lookup returns CDR1 MDHEN and CDR2 SYDVKM. V was trimmed by 6 bases and J by 3 bases, leaving 12 bases between them. CDR3 length: 13 residues. CDR3 nucleotides: TGTGCCAGCAGACCAACAGGGAACTACGAGCAGTACTTC. It yields the protein CASRPTGNYEQYF.

V gene TRBV4-1 combines with J gene TRBJ1-1; D is ambiguous. The germline V gene has CDR1 MGHRA and CDR2 YSYEKL. CDR3 length: 14 amino acids. V lost 0 bases and J lost 4, with 9 bases in between. CDR3 bases: TGCGCCAGCAGCCAAGAGGGCTGGGCCACTGAAGCTTTCTTT. Its translation: CASSQEGWATEAFF.

This chain uses TRBV5-4 with TRBJ2-3; 7 bases are a match to TRBD2. CDR1 is SGHNT, CDR2 YYREEE, per germline (reference sequence). V was pared by 4 bases and J by 2 bases, with 10 bases of the junction left unmatched. The CDR3 is 16 residues long. The CDR3 sequence is CASSLPQRGITDTQYF. The CDR3 DNA sequence: TGTGCCAGCAGCCTACCCCAGCGGGGAATCACAGATACGCAGTATTTT.

The chain uses TRBV3-1 (or the pseudogene TRBV3-2) and TRBJ2-7, with 8 bases identical to TRBD1. The CDR3 sequence is 14 residues long. V gave up 3 bases and J gave up 4 bases; unmatched junction bases: 5. CDR1 is LGHDT, CDR2 YNNKEL, per germline (reference sequence). The CDR3 loop is CASSHRQGRYEQYF. DNA of the CDR3: TGTGCCAGCAGCCATAGACAGGGGAGGTACGAGCAGTACTTC.

This chain joins TRBV24-1 and TRBJ2-3; D perhaps matches TRBD1 (5 bases). The CDR3 sequence is 11 residues long. Germline loops: CDR1 KGHDR, CDR2 SFDVKD. With 4 bases removed from V and 8 bases from J, the gap between germline ends came to 6 bases. The CDR3 reads CATSEQGTQYF. CDR3 nucleotide sequence: TGTGCCACCAGTGAGCAGGGTACGCAGTATTTT.

This rearrangement joins TRBV28 to TRBJ2-4, with 8 bases that match TRBD2. The V gene end was trimmed by 6 bases and the J gene end by 8 bases; junction bases not matched to a gene: 9. Looked up from germline, CDR1 is MDHEN and CDR2 is SYDVKM. The CDR3 covers 14 residues. As DNA, the CDR3 is TGTGCCAGCAGACCCATGCGGGGGGTGGACATTCAGTACTTC. Amino acid sequence: CASRPMRGVDIQYF.